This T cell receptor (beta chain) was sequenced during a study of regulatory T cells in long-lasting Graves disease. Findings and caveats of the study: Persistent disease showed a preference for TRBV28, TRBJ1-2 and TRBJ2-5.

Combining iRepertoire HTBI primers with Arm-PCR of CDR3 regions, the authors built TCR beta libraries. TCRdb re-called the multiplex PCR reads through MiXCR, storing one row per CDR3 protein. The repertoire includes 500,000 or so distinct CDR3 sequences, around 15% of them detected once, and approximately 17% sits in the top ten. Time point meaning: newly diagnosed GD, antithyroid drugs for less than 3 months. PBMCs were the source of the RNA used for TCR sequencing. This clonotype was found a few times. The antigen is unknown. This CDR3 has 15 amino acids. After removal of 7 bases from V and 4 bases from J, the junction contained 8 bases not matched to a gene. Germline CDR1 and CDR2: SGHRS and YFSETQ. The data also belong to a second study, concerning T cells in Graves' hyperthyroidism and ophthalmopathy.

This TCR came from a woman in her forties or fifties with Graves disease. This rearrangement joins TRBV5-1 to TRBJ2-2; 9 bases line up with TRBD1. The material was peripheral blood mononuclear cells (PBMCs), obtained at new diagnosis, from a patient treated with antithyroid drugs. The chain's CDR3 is CASEWGQGTTGELFF. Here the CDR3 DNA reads TGCGCCAGCGAGTGGGGACAGGGTACCACCGGGGAGCTGTTTTTT.